The present T cell receptor (beta chain) was sequenced within a study of blood T cell repertoires in COVID-19. Study background: The origin of the acute and convalescent COVID-19 samples was the United States, Italy and Spain.

Some clones are missing from TCRdb's copy, which holds only in-frame ones; the method was immunoSEQ multiplex PCR. The sample comprises approximately 83,000 clones, 70% to 90% of which are singletons, and nearly 3.5% rests with the top ten. The TCR was taken from a man aged 45-65 years with acute or convalescent COVID-19. Material for sequencing was peripheral blood.

The CDR3 is CASSFAWEKLFF. In nucleotides, the CDR3 is TGTGCCAGCAGTTTTGCGTGGGAAAAACTGTTTTTT. The chain is built from TRBV12-3 or TRBV12-4 and TRBJ1-4, with D uncertain. Trimming left V 3 bases short and J 8 bases short, with 7 bases between. This CDR3 contains 12 residues.